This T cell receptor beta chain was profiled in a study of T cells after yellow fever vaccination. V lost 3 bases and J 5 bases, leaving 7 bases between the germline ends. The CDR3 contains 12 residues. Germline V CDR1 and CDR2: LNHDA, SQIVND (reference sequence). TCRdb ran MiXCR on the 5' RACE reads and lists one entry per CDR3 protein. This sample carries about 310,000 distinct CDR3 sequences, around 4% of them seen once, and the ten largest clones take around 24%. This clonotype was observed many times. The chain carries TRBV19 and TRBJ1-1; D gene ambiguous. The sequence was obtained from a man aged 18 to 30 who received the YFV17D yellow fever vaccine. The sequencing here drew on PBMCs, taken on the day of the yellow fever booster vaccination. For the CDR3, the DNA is TGTGCCAGTAGTATGGGGTTAACTGAAGCTTTCTTT. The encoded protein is CASSMGLTEAFF. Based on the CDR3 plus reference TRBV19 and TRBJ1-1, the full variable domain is DGGITQSPKYLFRKEGQNVTLSCEQNLNHDAMYWYRQDPGQGLRLIYYSQIVNDFQKGDIAEGYSVSREKKESFPLTVTSAQKNPTAFYLCASSMGLTEAFFGQGTRLTVV.